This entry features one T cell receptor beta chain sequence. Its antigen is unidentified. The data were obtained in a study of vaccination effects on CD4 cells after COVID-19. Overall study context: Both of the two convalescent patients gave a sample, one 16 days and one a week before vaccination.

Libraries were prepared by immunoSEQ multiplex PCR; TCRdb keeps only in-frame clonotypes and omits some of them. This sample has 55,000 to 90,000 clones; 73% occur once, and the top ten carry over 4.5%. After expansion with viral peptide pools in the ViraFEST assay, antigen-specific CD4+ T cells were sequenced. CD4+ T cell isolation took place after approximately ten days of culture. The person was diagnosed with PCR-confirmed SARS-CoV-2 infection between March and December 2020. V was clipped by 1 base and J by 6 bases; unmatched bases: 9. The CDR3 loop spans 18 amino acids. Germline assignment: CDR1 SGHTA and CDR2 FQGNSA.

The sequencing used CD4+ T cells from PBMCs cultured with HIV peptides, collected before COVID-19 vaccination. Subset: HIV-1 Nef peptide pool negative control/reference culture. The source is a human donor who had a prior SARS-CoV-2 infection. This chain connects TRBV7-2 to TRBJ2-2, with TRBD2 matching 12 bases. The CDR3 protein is CASSLESSGGGYAGELFF. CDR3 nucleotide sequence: TGTGCCAGCAGCTTAGAATCTAGCGGGGGGGGGTACGCCGGGGAGCTGTTTTTT.